This T cell receptor beta chain was sequenced during a study of CD8+ T cells in alopecia areata. RNA was isolated and reverse transcribed to cDNA, the sequencing template. TCRdb's copy holds only in-frame clones and misses some; the assay was immunoSEQ multiplex PCR. In the table there are around 190,000 clones, more than 55% of which are singletons. Treatment of the sample: oral pan-JAK inhibitor, 5-10 mg twice daily. Study-level results: Many expanded lesional clones persisted in scalp and blood during tofacitinib treatment. It was less clear whether patients shared TCRs than it was in mice, possibly because of HLA.

Germline V gene sequence: CDR1 SNHLY, CDR2 FYNNEI. Trimming left V 8 bases short and J 6 bases short, with 17 bases between. CDR3 size: 13 residues. There are a few counts of this clone. Its antigen is as yet unknown. This chain links TRBV2 with TRBJ2-7, with D perhaps TRBD2 (6 bases). The TCR comes from a human donor with alopecia areata. The sequencing used CD4+ T cells sorted from blood, collected between weeks 49 and 50, from a patient treated with tofacitinib. Here the CDR3 DNA reads TGTGCCAGCGGTCTAAGGGAGGCTGGCGAGCAGTACTTC. Residues: CASGLREAGEQYF.